The entry below gives a single TCR beta chain sequence along with its context. This sample is part of a study of blood T cell repertoires in COVID-19. Study-level background: The United States, Italy and Spain supplied acute and convalescent COVID-19 samples.

Cohort 3 recovery required two negative PCRs, clearance, or symptom resolution. In the original processing: For nucleated cells, counts were estimated from reference gene primer amplification. Data came from immunoSEQ multiplex PCR; TCRdb stores just in-frame clones and leaves some out. D and trimming come from the DNA, and the V and J calls and clone size come from that table. The sample records fewer than 500,000 clones, about 90% being singletons. The TCR sequence derives from a woman under 30 who had recovered from COVID-19. Sequencing was performed on PBMCs or T cells enriched from blood (not recorded which).

CDR3 protein: CASSQVQGLSGANVLTF. The CDR3 region has the DNA TGCGCCAGCAGCCAAGTCCAGGGGCTTTCTGGGGCCAACGTCCTGACTTTC. The gene calls are TRBV4-1 and TRBJ2-6; TRBD1 is a possible D gene (6 bases). This CDR3 spans 17 amino acids. With 1 base removed from V and 1 base from J, the gap between germline ends came to 11 bases. CDR1 and CDR2 from the germline V gene are MGHRA and YSYEKL.